This T cell receptor (beta chain) emerged from a study of post-analysis software for immune sequencing data. Turning to the study itself: Clinical courses comprised relapsing-remitting, secondary progressive and progressive-relapsing multiple sclerosis.

This clonotype was seen a handful of times. Its antigen is not identified. The library was made from cDNA and included unique molecular identifiers. A population of roughly 0.9 to 11 million T cells gave rise to a few hundred thousand cDNA molecules. A single record per CDR3 protein comes from TCRdb applying MiXCR to the PCR reads. The sample records over 300,000 distinct CDR3 sequences, roughly 35% being singletons. There are 15 residues in the CDR3. Trimming took 4 bases from V and 7 from J, leaving 19 bases between them. CDR1 SEHNR and CDR2 FQNEAQ come from the germline V gene (reference sequence). Overall study results and limits: Controls showed lower frequencies than patients for 5 or 6 TRBV segments, and TRBV5-6, TRBV5-1 and TRBV20-1 were among these. Controls had significantly higher normalized Chao1 diversity than multiple sclerosis patients. With F measure, samples from one preparation batch clustered together strongly.

The rearrangement joins TRBV7-9 to TRBJ1-2; tentatively, D is TRBD1 (6 bases). The sequence derives from a girl aged 10-17 years with multiple sclerosis. Sequencing was performed on blood. CDR3 bases: TGTGCCAGCAGCTCACCCGCCCAGGGGCAAGGTGGCTACACCTTC. It is translated as CASSSPAQGQGGYTF.